This T cell receptor (beta chain) was captured in a study of Graves' ophthalmopathy and Graves' hyperthyroidism. Ophthalmopathy absent within 18 months of follow-up marked hyperthyroidism as stable. The authors enrolled newly diagnosed hyperthyroidism patients aged 18 to 65 with under 2 months' duration. As diagnostic evidence, clinical symptoms, serum thyroxine, TRAb, thyroid ultrasound and orbital computed tomography were relied upon. The CDR3 consists of 16 residues. This clonotype was observed at least ten times. The junction differs from germline at one of its ends, possibly a read error. The study amplified TCR beta CDR3 regions using RNA transcripts. HTBI primers served in a first-round RT-PCR, which a second-round multiplex PCR followed. TCRdb redid the calling of the multiplex PCR reads with MiXCR, one entry per CDR3 protein. The sample shows about 370,000 distinct CDR3 sequences, roughly 15% of them seen only once.

Sequencing used peripheral blood. The chain employs TRBV12-3 or TRBV12-4 and TRBJ2-4, with D possibly being TRBD2 (7 bases). The sequence was obtained from an adult woman with stable Graves' hyperthyroidism. The CDR3 loop reads CASSPRGALAKNIKYF. The CDR3 DNA follows: TGTGCCAGCAGTCCACGGGGGGCTCTTGCCAAAAACATTAAGTACTTC.